This passage covers 8 T cell receptor beta chains from one sample sequenced in a study of control samples from healthy donors and cancer patients. Repertoires were generated with immunoSEQ multiplex PCR, while TCRdb's copy carries only in-frame clones and drops some. The sample carries about 150,000 clones, 89% recorded once. Input material: blood. These receptors were obtained from a young man in good health.

The chain couples TRBV11-2 to TRBJ2-7; 15 bases are a match to TRBD2. The CDR3 extends over 16 amino acids. J gave up 4 bases and V 5 bases, and 6 bases lay outside the gene matches. CDR1 and CDR2 from the germline V gene are SGHAT and FQNNGV. CDR3 coding DNA: TGTGCCAGCAGCGCGGGACTAGCGGGAGGAACGTACGAGCAGTACTTC. Its protein product is CASSAGLAGGTYEQYF. The variable domain in full, completed from reference TRBV11-2 and TRBJ2-7, reads EAGVAQSPRYKIIEKRQSVAFWCNPISGHATLYWYQQILGQGPKLLIQFQNNGVVDDSQLPKDRFSAERLKGVDSTLKIQPAKLEDSAVYLCASSAGLAGGTYEQYFGPGTRLTVT.

V is TRBV6-2 or TRBV6-3 and J is TRBJ2-7; D gene uncertain. Trimming cost V 5 bases and J 1 base, with 3 bases left between them. CDR1 and CDR2 (germline): MNHEY, SVGEGT. CDR3 length: 11 amino acids. The CDR3 protein is CASSISYEQYF. The CDR3 DNA sequence: TGTGCCAGCAGTATTTCCTACGAGCAGTACTTC.

This clone was counted once. This chain uses TRBV7-2 with TRBJ2-1; no firm D call. The CDR3 covers 15 residues. Trimming pared 5 bases from V and 4 bases from J, leaving 15 bases between. Germline assignment: CDR1 SGHTA and CDR2 FQGNSA. CDR3 amino acids: CASSPETWGYNEQFF. The CDR3 bases are TGTGCCAGCAGCCCCGAGACTTGGGGTTACAATGAGCAGTTCTTC.

The rearrangement joins TRBV16 to TRBJ2-7; D possibly corresponds to TRBD1 (6 bases). The CDR3 length is 14 residues. Germline assignment: CDR1 KGHSY and CDR2 FQNENV. Trimming pared 2 bases from V and 2 bases from J, leaving 10 bases between. CDR3 nucleotide sequence: TGTGCCAGCAGCCAAAGAGGGGGACCCTACGAGCAGTACTTC. Protein product: CASSQRGGPYEQYF.

The chain joins TRBV6-5 to TRBJ2-7, with D possibly matching TRBD1 (6 bases). Germline V CDR1 and CDR2: MNHEY, SVGAGI. The germline V and J ends were trimmed by 6 bases and 5 bases, with 17 bases remaining between them. The CDR3 is 14 amino acids. The CDR3 bases are TGTGCCAGCAGGCCCACAAGGGGGTCACACGAGCAGTACTTC. The encoded protein is CASRPTRGSHEQYF.

The chain links TRBV6-5 to TRBJ2-7; 8 bases map to TRBD2. Germline values: CDR1 MNHEY, CDR2 SVGAGI. The V and J ends lost 6 bases and 0 bases, in that order; junction bases with no gene match: 7. The CDR3 length is 15 residues. CDR3 in DNA: TGTGCCAGCAGGCCTAGCGGGCCCAGCTCCTACGAGCAGTACTTC. As protein: CASRPSGPSSYEQYF.

The CDR3 here is CASSLEPLADTQYF. The DNA of the CDR3 is TGTGCCAGCAGCTTAGAGCCGTTGGCAGATACGCAGTATTTT. The V gene is TRBV7-2, the J gene TRBJ2-3; D not certain. The germline CDR1 and CDR2 sequences are SGHTA and FQGNSA. Deletions cut 1 base from V and 4 bases from J, with 9 bases between. This CDR3 comprises 14 residues.

The V and J genes are TRBV24-1 and TRBJ2-3; D uncertain. The CDR3 sequence is 15 residues long. The germline V gene encodes CDR1 KGHDR and CDR2 SFDVKD. V gave up 3 bases and J gave up 4 bases, with 13 bases separating them. DNA of the CDR3: TGTGCCACCAGTGATAGCACGTCCCGTCCAGATACGCAGTATTTT. It translates to CATSDSTSRPDTQYF.